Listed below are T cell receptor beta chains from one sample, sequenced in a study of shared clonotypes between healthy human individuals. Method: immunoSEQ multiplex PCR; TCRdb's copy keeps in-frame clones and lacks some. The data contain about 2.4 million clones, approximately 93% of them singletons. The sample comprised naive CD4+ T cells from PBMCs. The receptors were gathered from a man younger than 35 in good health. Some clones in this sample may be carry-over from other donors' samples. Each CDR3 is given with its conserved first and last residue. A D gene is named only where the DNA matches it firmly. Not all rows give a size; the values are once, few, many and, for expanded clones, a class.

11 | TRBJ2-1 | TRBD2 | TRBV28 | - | CASRLAGVQFF | TGTGCCAGTCGTCTAGCGGGAGTTCAGTTCTTC
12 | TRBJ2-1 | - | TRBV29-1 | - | CSVAGNGNEQFF | TGCAGCGTTGCGGGGAACGGCAATGAGCAGTTCTTC
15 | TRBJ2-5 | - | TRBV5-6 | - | CASSLGLVGSETQYF | TGTGCCAGCAGCTTGGGACTAGTTGGTTCGGAGACCCAGTACTTC
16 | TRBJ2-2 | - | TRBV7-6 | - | CASSLETPLNTGELFF | TGTGCCAGCAGCTTAGAGACCCCCCTAAACACCGGGGAGCTGTTTTTT
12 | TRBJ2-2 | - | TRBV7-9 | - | CASSLGAGELFF | TGTGCCAGCAGCTTAGGGGCCGGGGAGCTGTTTTTT
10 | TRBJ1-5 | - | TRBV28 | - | CASNGQPQHF | TGTGCCAGCAACGGTCAGCCCCAGCATTTT
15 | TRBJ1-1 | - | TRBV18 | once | CASSPIRTDNTEAFF | TGTGCCAGCTCTCCAATTAGGACAGACAACACTGAAGCTTTCTTT
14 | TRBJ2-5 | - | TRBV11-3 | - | CASSSGGGGKTQYF | TGTGCCAGCAGCTCTGGAGGTGGCGGGAAGACCCAGTACTTC
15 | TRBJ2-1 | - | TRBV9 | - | CASSPDSGNYNEQFF | TGTGCCAGCAGCCCGGACTCGGGCAACTACAATGAGCAGTTCTTC
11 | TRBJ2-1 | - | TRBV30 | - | CAWTLYNEQFF | TGTGCCTGGACTCTCTACAATGAGCAGTTCTTC
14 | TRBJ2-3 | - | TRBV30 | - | CAWSAGRIVDTQYF | TGTGCCTGGAGTGCGGGACGGATTGTGGATACGCAGTATTTT
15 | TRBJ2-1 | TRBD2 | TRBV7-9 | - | CASCREDSSYNEQFF | TGTGCCAGCTGCCGGGAGGATAGCTCCTACAATGAGCAGTTCTTC
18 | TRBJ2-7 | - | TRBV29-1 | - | CSGSEVCDTRPSYYEQYF | TGCAGCGGATCCGAAGTCTGCGACACTCGGCCTTCCTACTACGAGCAGTACTTC
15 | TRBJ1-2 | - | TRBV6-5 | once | CASSQHRDGALGYTF | TGTGCCAGCAGTCAGCACCGGGACGGGGCGCTTGGCTACACCTTC
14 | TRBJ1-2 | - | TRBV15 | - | CATSRQGGNYGYTF | TGTGCCACCAGCAGACAAGGCGGAAACTATGGCTACACCTTC
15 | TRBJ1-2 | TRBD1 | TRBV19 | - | CASNDRARANYGYTF | TGTGCCAGTAACGACAGGGCCCGAGCTAACTATGGCTACACCTTC
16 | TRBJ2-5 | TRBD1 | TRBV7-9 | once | CASSSTGTGLQETQYF | TGTGCCAGCAGCTCTACCGGGACAGGGCTGCAAGAGACCCAGTACTTC
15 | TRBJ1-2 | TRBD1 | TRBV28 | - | CASSLTGAVRRGYTF | TGTGCCAGCAGTTTGACAGGGGCCGTTAGGCGCGGCTACACCTTC
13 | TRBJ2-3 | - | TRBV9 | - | CASSVGHTDTQYF | TGTGCCAGCAGCGTAGGCCACACAGATACGCAGTATTTT
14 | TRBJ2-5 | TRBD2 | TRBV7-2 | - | CASSHPGAGGTQYF | TGTGCCAGCAGCCATCCGGGGGCGGGAGGGACCCAGTACTTC
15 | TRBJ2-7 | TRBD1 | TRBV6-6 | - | CASSGPGRGSYEQYF | TGTGCCAGCAGTGGGCCAGGCAGGGGGAGTTACGAGCAGTACTTC
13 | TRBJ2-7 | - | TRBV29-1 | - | CSVRSFSSYEQYF | TGCAGCGTCCGGTCTTTTAGCTCCTACGAGCAGTACTTC
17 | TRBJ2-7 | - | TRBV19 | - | CASSKPTQEGIPYEQYF | TGTGCCAGTAGTAAACCGACACAGGAAGGGATTCCCTACGAGCAGTACTTC
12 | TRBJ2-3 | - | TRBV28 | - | CASSEHTDTQYF | TGTGCCAGCAGTGAACACACAGATACGCAGTATTTT
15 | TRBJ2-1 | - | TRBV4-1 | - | CASSQAEVSYNEQFF | TGCGCCAGCAGCCAAGCGGAGGTCTCCTACAATGAGCAGTTCTTC
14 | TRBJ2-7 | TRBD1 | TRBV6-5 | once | CASSPGQGSVEQYF | TGTGCCAGCAGTCCCGGACAGGGAAGCGTAGAGCAGTACTTC
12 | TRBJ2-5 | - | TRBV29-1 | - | CSVERSGETQYF | TGCAGCGTTGAGCGGTCCGGGGAGACCCAGTACTTC
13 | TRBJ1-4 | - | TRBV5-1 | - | CASSFGVGEKLFF | TGCGCCAGCAGCTTCGGAGTTGGAGAAAAACTGTTTTTT
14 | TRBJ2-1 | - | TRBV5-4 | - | CASSRVAVYNEQFF | TGTGCCAGCAGCAGAGTAGCGGTGTACAATGAGCAGTTCTTC
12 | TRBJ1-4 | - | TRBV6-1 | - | CASRGGIEKLFF | TGTGCCAGCAGGGGGGGAATTGAAAAGCTGTTTTTT